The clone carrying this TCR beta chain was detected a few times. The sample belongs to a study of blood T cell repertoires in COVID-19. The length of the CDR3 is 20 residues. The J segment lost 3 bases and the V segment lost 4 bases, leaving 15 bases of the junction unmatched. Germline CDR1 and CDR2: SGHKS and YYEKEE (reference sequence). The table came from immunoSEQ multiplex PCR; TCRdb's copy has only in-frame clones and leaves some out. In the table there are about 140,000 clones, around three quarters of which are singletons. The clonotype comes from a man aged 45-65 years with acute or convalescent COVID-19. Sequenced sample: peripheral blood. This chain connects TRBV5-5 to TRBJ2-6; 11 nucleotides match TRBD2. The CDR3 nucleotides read TGTGCCAGCAGCCCAACCGGGACTAGCGGACGAACGGGTGGGGCCAACGTCCTGACTTTC. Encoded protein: CASSPTGTSGRTGGANVLTF.